Listed below are T cell receptor beta chains from one sample, sequenced in a study of T cell responses to AZD1222 COVID-19 vaccine. Sequencing was performed with immunoSEQ multiplex PCR; in TCRdb, only in-frame clones are kept and a portion is missing. The sample yields fewer than 110,000 clones, roughly 90% seen once. The sample was peripheral blood, taken on day 0 of AZD1222 vaccination. These receptors came from an adult in good health. The CDR3 runs from the conserved cysteine through the conserved F or W. The D gene is left open where the match is weak. For some rows the clone size is stated as once, few or many, or as a class when expanded; others skip it.

TGTGCCAGCAGCACGACAGGGGTAGAGACCCAGTACTTC CASSTTGVETQYF TRBD1 TRBJ2-5 - TRBV3-1/TRBV3-2
TGTGCCAGCAGTTTTTCCCCCTCCCGATTGAACACTGAAGCTTTCTTT CASSFSPSRLNTEAFF - TRBJ1-1 few TRBV6-5
TGTGCCAGCAGCTTTAGCCAGGGCCCTAATCAGCCCCAGCATTTT CASSFSQGPNQPQHF - TRBJ1-5 - TRBV5-5
TGTGCCAGCAGCTTTGAGCGGGACAGGGTACAAGAGACCCAGTACTTC CASSFERDRVQETQYF TRBD1 TRBJ2-5 - TRBV7-9
TGTGCCACCAGCAGGGTAGACAGCTTCGTAAAAAACATTCAGTACTTC CATSRVDSFVKNIQYF - TRBJ2-4 - TRBV15
TGTGCCAGCTCACCACGTGGGGGACCCGGGGAGCTGTTTTTT CASSPRGGPGELFF - TRBJ2-2 once TRBV18
TGTGCCTGTCGGACAGGAAGCTCCTATAATTCACCCCTCCACTTT CACRTGSSYNSPLHF TRBD1 TRBJ1-6 - TRBV30
TGTGCCACCAGCAGGGACGGGGGAAACATTCAGTACTTC CATSRDGGNIQYF - TRBJ2-4 - TRBV24-1
TGTGCCAGCAGCTTGGGGGGCGGCTTAAACTATGGCTACACCTTC CASSLGGGLNYGYTF - TRBJ1-2 - TRBV5-4
TGTGCCAGCAGTTTATATTCCCCCTACAGATCGCTCAATCAGCCCCAGCATTTT CASSLYSPYRSLNQPQHF - TRBJ1-5 - TRBV27
TGTGCCAGCAGTGAATTTCGGACAGGGGGGATCCAAGAGACCCAGTACTTC CASSEFRTGGIQETQYF TRBD1 TRBJ2-5 - TRBV25-1
TGTGCCAGCAGCGCCGGAGGGGGGTACGAGCAGTACTTC CASSAGGGYEQYF - TRBJ2-7 - TRBV5-6
TGTGCCAGCAGCTCGAACCGGGACAGGGGTACTTCACCCCTCCACTTT CASSSNRDRGTSPLHF TRBD1 TRBJ1-6 - TRBV7-9
TGTGCCAGCAGTTTGAACCTAGCGGGAGGCCAGACCGGGGAGCTGTTTTTT CASSLNLAGGQTGELFF TRBD2 TRBJ2-2 - TRBV27
TGTGCCAGCTCACCCCCGGGGACAGGGGGTGAAAAACTGTTTTTT CASSPPGTGGEKLFF TRBD1 TRBJ1-4 - TRBV18
TGTGCCAGCACACAGGAGAACACCGGGGAGCTGTTTTTT CASTQENTGELFF - TRBJ2-2 - TRBV2
TGCGCCAGCAGCCCTTCGGGACTAGCGAGGTATGAGCAGTTCTTC CASSPSGLARYEQFF TRBD2 TRBJ2-1 - TRBV4-3
TGTGCCAGCAGTTACCAGATCGGCAGGGGCATGAACACTGAAGCTTTCTTT CASSYQIGRGMNTEAFF - TRBJ1-1 - TRBV6-2/TRBV6-3
TGTGCCAGCAGCCGGTATCAGGGACAGGGGAGTAAGGGCTACACCTTC CASSRYQGQGSKGYTF TRBD1 TRBJ1-2 - TRBV13
TGTGCCAGCAGCCCTCACGGCGGGGAGCAGTACTTC CASSPHGGEQYF - TRBJ2-7 - TRBV5-5